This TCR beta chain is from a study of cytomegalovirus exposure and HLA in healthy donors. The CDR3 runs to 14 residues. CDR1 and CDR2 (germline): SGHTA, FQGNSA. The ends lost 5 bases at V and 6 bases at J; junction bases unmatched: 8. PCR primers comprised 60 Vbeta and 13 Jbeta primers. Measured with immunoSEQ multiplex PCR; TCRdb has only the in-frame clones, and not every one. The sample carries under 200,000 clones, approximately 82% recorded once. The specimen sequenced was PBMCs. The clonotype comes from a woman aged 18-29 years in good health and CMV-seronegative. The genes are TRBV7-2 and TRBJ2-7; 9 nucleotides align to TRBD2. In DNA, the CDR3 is TGTGCCAGCAGCCTTAGCGGGAGCGGCTGCGAGCAGTACTTC. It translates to CASSLSGSGCEQYF.